This passage covers 28 T cell receptor beta chains from one sample sequenced in a study of CD8 T cells in Susac syndrome. With random hexamers, about 0.45 to 1 ug RNA was reverse transcribed. TCRdb analysed the immunoSEQ multiplex PCR reads with MiXCR anew, one entry per CDR3 protein. The table includes some 120,000 distinct CDR3 sequences, around 94% detected once. Input material: CD4+ T cells from PBMCs. Every receptor here comes from a human donor in good health.

The chain is built from TRBV6-2 or TRBV6-3 and TRBJ2-1; 7 bases fit TRBD2. V gave up 6 bases and J gave up 4 bases; unmatched junction bases: 9. The CDR3 is 15 residues long. Germline assignment: CDR1 MNHEY and CDR2 SVGEGT. Here the CDR3 DNA reads TGTGCCAGCAGACGTTTAGCGGGTCAATACAATGAGCAGTTCTTC. This encodes CASRRLAGQYNEQFF.

J is TRBJ2-3 and V is TRBV5-4, with 8 bases that match TRBD2. V lost 1 base, J lost 1 base, and 5 bases stayed unmatched. CDR3 size: 16 residues. Germline-derived CDR1 and CDR2 are SGHNT and YYREEE (reference sequence). CDR3 DNA sequence: TGTGCCAGCAGCTTGTGGAGCGGGAGTCGCACAGATACGCAGTATTTT. Amino acids: CASSLWSGSRTDTQYF.

The chain uses TRBV5-8 and TRBJ2-1, with 7 bases fitting TRBD1. CDR3 length equals 16 residues. V gave up 3 bases and J gave up 10 bases; unmatched junction bases: 16. Germline V gene lookup returns CDR1 SGHTS and CDR2 YDEGEE. DNA for the CDR3: TGTGCCAGCAGCTCTCGGGACAGATTATCTCCTACAGAGCAGTTCTTC. Its translation: CASSSRDRLSPTEQFF.

This rearrangement joins TRBV7-3 to TRBJ2-1; TRBD1 matches at 8 bases. The junction had 3 bases not matched to a gene; V was cut back by 5 bases and J by 0 bases. The CDR3 length is 15 residues. From germline, CDR1 is SGHTA and CDR2 FQGTGA. This CDR3 is CASSPDRGSYNEQFF. The CDR3 DNA reads as TGTGCCAGCAGCCCTGACAGGGGCTCCTACAATGAGCAGTTCTTC.

This clonotype was observed once. The chain uses TRBV2 and TRBJ2-3; 13 nucleotides align to TRBD2. With 6 bases clipped from V and 4 bases from J, the junction kept 4 bases outside the gene matches. Germline values: CDR1 SNHLY, CDR2 FYNNEI. The CDR3 is 15 residues long. CDR3 DNA sequence: TGTGCCAGCAGCCGACTAGCGGGAGGACCAGATACGCAGTATTTT. As protein: CASSRLAGGPDTQYF.

This clonotype was seen just once. The CDR3 bases are TGTGCCAGCAGTTTGGACGACGGGGAGCTGTTTTTT. Residues: CASSLDDGELFF. The chain combines TRBV28 with TRBJ2-2; D gene ambiguous. Between the trimmed V and J ends, which lost 3 bases and 7 bases, there was a span of 6 bases. Germline V CDR1 and CDR2: MDHEN, SYDVKM. The CDR3 length is 12 residues.

This chain links TRBV20-1 with TRBJ2-1, with a possible D match to TRBD2 (6 bases). This CDR3 comprises 13 residues. Germline CDR1 is DFQATT and CDR2 is SNEGSKA (reference sequence). V lost 6 bases and J lost 4, with 13 bases in between. The chain's CDR3 is CSAPLGTYNEQFF. The CDR3 bases are TGCAGTGCCCCCTTAGGGACTTACAATGAGCAGTTCTTC.

The gene calls are TRBV5-1 and TRBJ2-2; TRBD1 is a possible D gene (5 bases). The germline V gene has CDR1 SGHRS and CDR2 YFSETQ. The CDR3 runs to 19 residues. Trimming stripped 3 bases from V and 2 bases from J, with 23 bases between. Here the CDR3 reads CASSWASGLRRGNTGELFF. CDR3 DNA sequence: TGCGCCAGCAGCTGGGCCTCCGGGCTCCGAAGGGGTAACACCGGGGAGCTGTTTTTT.

This clonotype was counted a single time. The chain recombines TRBV6-2 or TRBV6-3 with TRBJ2-1; weak D call: TRBD2 (6 bases). This CDR3 has 13 residues. The V gene lost 6 bases and the J gene lost 9 bases, with 15 bases spanning the gap. CDR1 and CDR2 from the germline V gene are MNHEY and SVGEGT. The CDR3 protein is CASSTTRISEQFF. CDR3 DNA sequence: TGTGCCAGCAGCACGACTAGAATTAGTGAGCAGTTCTTC.

This clonotype occurred once. V usage is TRBV7-2 and J usage is TRBJ2-3; unclear D gene. Germline lookup yields CDR1 SGHTA and CDR2 FQGNSA. The CDR3 is 14 amino acids. V dropped 1 base and J dropped 6 bases, with 11 bases sitting between them. The CDR3: CASSLGVGVDTQYF. In nucleotides, the CDR3 is TGTGCCAGCAGCTTAGGGGTTGGAGTTGATACGCAGTATTTT.

This chain links TRBV5-4 with TRBJ2-5, with D uncertain. Trimming pared 3 bases from V and 1 base from J, leaving 7 bases between. Germline CDR1 is SGHNT and CDR2 is YYREEE (reference sequence). The CDR3 is 13 amino acids. The CDR3 loop reads CASSSVSQETQYF. CDR3 in DNA: TGTGCCAGCAGCTCCGTATCCCAAGAGACCCAGTACTTC.

V usage is TRBV4-3 and J usage is TRBJ1-2, with TRBD1 matching 8 bases. CDR3 length equals 15 residues. Germline V gene data show CDR1 as LGHNA and CDR2 as YSLEER. Trimming removed 3 bases from V and 7 bases from J; junction bases left unmatched: 10. The CDR3 nucleotides read TGCGCCAGCAGCCATAGAGACAGGGGCGACGGTGGCTACACCTTC. This sequence encodes CASSHRDRGDGGYTF.

This chain connects TRBV24-1 to TRBJ2-3; 7 positions agree with TRBD2. The J segment lost 3 bases and the V segment lost 5 bases, leaving 4 bases of the junction unmatched. The CDR3 runs 14 residues. The V gene's germline CDR1 is KGHDR and CDR2 SFDVKD. The CDR3 sequence is CATSASGMTDTQYF. CDR3 bases: TGTGCCACCAGTGCCAGCGGGATGACAGATACGCAGTATTTT.

The V gene is TRBV30, the J gene TRBJ1-2; weak D call: TRBD1 (6 bases). CDR3 length equals 15 residues. Per the germline V gene, CDR1 is GTSNPN and CDR2 is SVGIG (reference sequence). V shed 2 bases and J shed 4 bases, with 17 bases lying between them. CDR3 sequence: CAWSLTRTASYGYTF. The CDR3, as DNA: TGTGCCTGGAGTCTTACGAGGACAGCTTCCTATGGCTACACCTTC.

DNA of the CDR3: TGTGCCAGCACACTAGCGGGGTCCTACGAGCAGTACTTC. Its translation is CASTLAGSYEQYF. This chain links TRBV7-9 with TRBJ2-7, with 10 bases that match TRBD2. With 7 bases clipped from V and 1 base from J, the junction kept 1 base outside the gene matches. Germline-derived CDR1 and CDR2 are SEHNR and FQNEAQ (reference sequence). The CDR3 sequence is 13 residues long. Using reference TRBV7-9 and TRBJ2-7 for the parts outside the CDR3, the full variable domain is DTGVSQNPRHKITKRGQNVTFRCDPISEHNRLYWYRQTLGQGPEFLTYFQNEAQLEKSRLLSDRFSAERPKGSFSTLEIQRTEQGDSAMYLCASTLAGSYEQYFGPGTRLTVT.

This sequence joins TRBV7-3 and TRBJ2-1; 14 nucleotides align to TRBD2. Germline V gives CDR1 SGHTA, CDR2 FQGTGA. V shed 5 bases and J 1 base; nucleotides not matched to a gene: 1. CDR3 length equals 16 residues. CDR3 DNA: TGTGCCAGCAGCGGGACTAGCGGGGGATCCTACAATGAGCAGTTCTTC. It encodes CASSGTSGGSYNEQFF.

J is TRBJ1-1 and V is TRBV3-1; D is unclear. The V gene lost 5 bases and the J gene lost 1 base, with 5 bases spanning the gap. This CDR3 is 12 amino acids long. Germline V gives CDR1 LGHDT, CDR2 YNNKEL (reference sequence). In DNA, the CDR3 is TGTGCCAGCAGCATGGGGAACACTGAAGCTTTCTTT. Translation gives CASSMGNTEAFF.

V is TRBV28 and J is TRBJ2-7; D unclear. V shed 8 bases and J shed 3 bases, with 20 bases lying between them. Germline V gene data show CDR1 as MDHEN and CDR2 as SYDVKM. The CDR3 sequence is 15 residues long. CDR3 residues: CASLLGGAVSYEQYF. CDR3 coding DNA: TGTGCCAGCTTATTGGGCGGTGCCGTGAGCTACGAGCAGTACTTC.

The CDR3 loop reads CASSQGLGSGRPTITDTQYF. DNA of the CDR3: TGCGCCAGCAGCCAAGGGCTCGGTAGCGGGAGGCCAACGATCACAGATACGCAGTATTTT. V is TRBV4-3 and J is TRBJ2-3; 10 nucleotides align to TRBD2. The CDR3 contains 20 residues. The trim removed 1 base at V and 2 bases at J, leaving 15 bases unmatched. Germline V gives CDR1 LGHNA, CDR2 YSLEER.

The genes are TRBV27 and TRBJ2-1; TRBD2 agrees at 14 bases. The CDR3 length is 16 residues. V trimming: 5 bases; J trimming: 9 bases; junction bases outside the gene matches: 9. From germline, CDR1 is MNHEY and CDR2 SMNVEV (reference sequence). CDR3 DNA sequence: TGTGCCAGCAGTGTCCCCGGGACTAGCGGGAGAGGTGAGCAGTTCTTC. Translating it yields CASSVPGTSGRGEQFF.

The chain joins TRBV20-1 to TRBJ2-7; D uncertain. CDR3 size: 14 residues. V gave up 1 base and J gave up 4 bases, with 14 bases separating them. From germline, CDR1 is DFQATT and CDR2 SNEGSKA (reference sequence). DNA of the CDR3: TGCAGTGCTAGAGCCAGTAGGCGAGTATACGAGCAGTACTTC. Translating gives CSARASRRVYEQYF.

This clonotype was seen only once. This rearrangement joins TRBV19 to TRBJ1-1; a possible D gene is TRBD1 (5 bases). V was clipped by 3 bases and J by 3 bases, with 11 bases between them. Per germline, CDR1 LNHDA and CDR2 SQIVND (reference sequence). This CDR3 spans 14 amino acids. The chain's CDR3 is CASSIRDQDTEAFF. The CDR3 DNA reads TGTGCCAGTAGTATCAGGGATCAGGACACTGAAGCTTTCTTT.

The genes are TRBV14 and TRBJ2-5; possibly TRBD1 or TRBD2 for D (5 bases each). The germline gives CDR1 SGHDN, CDR2 FVKESK. The CDR3 covers 14 residues. Trimming removed 5 bases from V and 1 base from J, with 11 bases in between. CDR3 bases: TGTGCCAGCAGCAAATGGGACGGCCAAGAGACCCAGTACTTC. The encoded protein is CASSKWDGQETQYF.

For the CDR3, the DNA is TGCGCCAGCAGCTTCAATAGCGGGAGGGCAGGCGAGCAGTACTTC. The encoded protein is CASSFNSGRAGEQYF. The chain joins TRBV5-1 to TRBJ2-7; 11 nucleotides line up with TRBD2. V lost 2 bases, J lost 6 bases, and 7 bases stayed unmatched. This CDR3 is built from 15 residues. Germline V gene sequence: CDR1 SGHRS, CDR2 YFSETQ.

The chain employs TRBV12-3 or TRBV12-4 and TRBJ1-6; tentatively, D is TRBD1 (5 bases). This CDR3 has 12 amino acids. Deletions cut 6 bases from V and 10 bases from J, with 10 bases between. CDR3 protein: CASRGDESPLHF. The CDR3 DNA sequence: TGTGCCAGCAGGGGGGACGAGTCACCCCTCCACTTT.

This sequence joins TRBV3-1 and TRBJ2-5; 8 positions agree with TRBD2. CDR1 LGHDT and CDR2 YNNKEL come from the germline V gene (reference sequence). Trimming at V came to 4 bases and at J to 5 bases, leaving 15 bases not matched to a gene. The CDR3 has 17 residues. The CDR3 here is CASSPPRSGGPQETQYF. The CDR3 DNA reads as TGTGCCAGCAGCCCCCCCCGGAGCGGGGGCCCCCAGGAGACCCAGTACTTC.

The chain carries TRBV19 and TRBJ1-5; D remains unclear. The V end was cut by 6 bases, the J end by 1 base, with 13 bases between. The CDR3 totals 15 residues. Per germline, CDR1 LNHDA and CDR2 SQIVND (reference sequence). CDR3 bases: TGTGCCAGTAGGGGTTTCGCAGCCAGCAATCAGCCCCAGCATTTT. Its protein is CASRGFAASNQPQHF. Full variable domain (rest looked up from reference TRBV19 and TRBJ1-5): DGGITQSPKYLFRKEGQNVTLSCEQNLNHDAMYWYRQDPGQGLRLIYYSQIVNDFQKGDIAEGYSVSREKKESFPLTVTSAQKNPTAFYLCASRGFAASNQPQHFGDGTRLSIL.

The sample holds one count of this clonotype. This chain links TRBV29-1 with TRBJ2-5; 8 positions agree with TRBD1. CDR3 length: 14 residues. The germline V gene encodes CDR1 SQVTM and CDR2 ANQGSEA. Trimming took 2 bases from V and 5 from J; bases not matched to a gene: 7. The CDR3 DNA sequence: TGCAGCGTTGAACCGGACAGGGTTTACGAGACCCAGTACTTC. Translation gives CSVEPDRVYETQYF. The complete variable domain, with remaining parts taken from reference TRBV29-1 and TRBJ2-5, reads SAVISQKPSRDICQRGTSLTIQCQVDSQVTMMFWYRQQPGQSLTLIATANQGSEATYESGFVIDKFPISRPNLTFSTLTVSNMSPEDSSIYLCSVEPDRVYETQYFGPGTRLLVL.